Sequencing of this T cell receptor beta chain was carried out in a study of tumor and adjacent non-tumor tissue in lung cancer. Study details: There were about twelve adenocarcinoma, a couple of squamous cell carcinoma and 1 small cell lung cancer cases. The patients, roughly eleven men and roughly 5 women, were roughly 31 to 80 with stage I to III disease.

Points from the study as a whole: Normal lung showed higher cumulative top 100 clone frequency than tumor. Significantly higher TCR diversity was found in tumor than normal lung.

Per germline, CDR1 DFQATT and CDR2 SNEGSKA (reference sequence). This CDR3 has 13 residues. A modified ARM-PCR protocol with three rounds of nested PCR amplified TCRbeta. TCRdb re-analysed the multiplex PCR reads in MiXCR, keeping a single row per CDR3 protein. This sample has 90,000 to 120,000 distinct CDR3 sequences, with 65% found just once. No cell sorting was done before RNA was extracted from the tissue. More than 3 cm separated this lung sample from the edge of the tumor. Comment on this clonotype: Its target is unknown. At one end, the junction sequence differs from germline, possibly due to a read error.

Sequenced material: distant non-tumor lung tissue. The receptor was isolated from a young man with non-small cell lung cancer. V gene TRBV20-1 combines with J gene TRBJ2-1; D is perhaps TRBD1 or TRBD2 (5 bases each). The CDR3 region has the DNA TGCATTGCTAGACGGGGCTCAGGGAATGAGCAGTCCTTC. Amino acid sequence: CIARRGSGNEQSF.